The subject of this entry is one T cell receptor beta chain. Authors' data handling: Reference gene primers were amplified, and this amplification served to estimate nucleated cell counts. Some clones are missing from TCRdb's copy, which holds only in-frame ones; the method was immunoSEQ multiplex PCR. That table furnishes V, J and clone size, whereas the DNA furnished D and trimming. Counted here are about 30,000 clones, more than 75% occurring once; the ten biggest clones make up about 49%. These data come from a study of blood T cell repertoires in COVID-19. On the study more broadly: The study drew acute and convalescent COVID-19 samples from the United States, Italy and Spain. T cells, B-cell-depleted T cells, or PBMCs provided the cDNA or gDNA that served as material.

Trimming removed 2 bases from V and 1 base from J; junction bases left unmatched: 5. Germline V gene sequence: CDR1 ENHRY, CDR2 SYGVKD. The CDR3 totals 15 residues. Input material: peripheral blood. This receptor was identified in a woman aged 65 to 85 with acute or convalescent COVID-19. The J gene is TRBJ2-7, the V gene TRBV10-3, with TRBD1 identical over 7 bases. The CDR3 DNA reads as TGTGCCATCAGTGAGCGGGACAGACTATCCTACGAGCAGTACTTC. The encoded protein is CAISERDRLSYEQYF.